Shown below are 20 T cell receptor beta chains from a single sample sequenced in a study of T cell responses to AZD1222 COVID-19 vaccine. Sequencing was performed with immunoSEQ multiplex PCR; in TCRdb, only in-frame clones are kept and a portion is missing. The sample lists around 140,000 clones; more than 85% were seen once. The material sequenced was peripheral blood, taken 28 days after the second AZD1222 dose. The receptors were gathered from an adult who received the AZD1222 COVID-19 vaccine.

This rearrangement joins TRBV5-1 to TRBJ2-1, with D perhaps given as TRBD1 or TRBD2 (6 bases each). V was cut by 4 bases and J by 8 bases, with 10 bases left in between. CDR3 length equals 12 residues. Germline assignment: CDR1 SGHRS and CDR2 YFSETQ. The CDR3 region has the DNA TGCGCCAGCAGCATGGGGGGCTATGAGCAGTTCTTC. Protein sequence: CASSMGGYEQFF. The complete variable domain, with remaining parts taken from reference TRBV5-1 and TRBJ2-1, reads KAGVTQTPRYLIKTRGQQVTLSCSPISGHRSVSWYQQTPGQGLQFLFEYFSETQRNKGNFPGRFSGRQFSNSRSEMNVSTLELGDSALYLCASSMGGYEQFFGPGTRLTVL.

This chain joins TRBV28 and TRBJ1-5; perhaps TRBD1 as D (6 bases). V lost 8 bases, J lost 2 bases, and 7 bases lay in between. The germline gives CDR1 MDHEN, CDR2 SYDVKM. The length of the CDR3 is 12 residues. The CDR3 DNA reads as TGTGCCAGCCGGACAGGCAATCAGCCCCAGCATTTT. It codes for CASRTGNQPQHF.

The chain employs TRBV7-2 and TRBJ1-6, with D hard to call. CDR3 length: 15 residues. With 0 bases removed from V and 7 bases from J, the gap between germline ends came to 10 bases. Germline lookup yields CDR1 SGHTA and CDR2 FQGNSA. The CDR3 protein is CASSLARTKNSPLHF. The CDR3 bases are TGTGCCAGCAGCTTAGCAAGGACGAAGAATTCACCCCTCCACTTT. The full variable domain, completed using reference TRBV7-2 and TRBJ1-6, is GAGVSQSPSNKVTEKGKDVELRCDPISGHTALYWYRQSLGQGLEFLIYFQGNSAPDKSGLPSDRFSAERTGGSVSTLTIQRTQQEDSAVYLCASSLARTKNSPLHFGNGTRLTVT.

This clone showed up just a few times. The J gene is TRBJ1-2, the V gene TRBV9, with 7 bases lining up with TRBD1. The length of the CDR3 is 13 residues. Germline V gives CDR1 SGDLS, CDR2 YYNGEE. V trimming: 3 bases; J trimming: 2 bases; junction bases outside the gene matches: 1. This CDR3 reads CASSAQGNYGYTF. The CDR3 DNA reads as TGTGCCAGCAGCGCACAGGGGAACTATGGCTACACCTTC.

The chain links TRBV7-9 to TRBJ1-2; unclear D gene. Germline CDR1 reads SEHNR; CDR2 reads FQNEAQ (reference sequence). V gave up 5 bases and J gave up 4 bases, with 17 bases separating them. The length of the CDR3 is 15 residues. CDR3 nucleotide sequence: TGTGCCAGCAGCCCTCTTACTGCGACGATCTATGGCTACACCTTC. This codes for CASSPLTATIYGYTF.

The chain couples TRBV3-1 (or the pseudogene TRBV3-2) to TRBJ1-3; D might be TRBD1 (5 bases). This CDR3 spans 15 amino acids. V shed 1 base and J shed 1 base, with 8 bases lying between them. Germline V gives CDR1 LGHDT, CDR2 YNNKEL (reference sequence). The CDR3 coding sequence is TGTGCCAGCAGCCAAGGATCAGGGTCTGGAAACACCATATATTTT. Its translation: CASSQGSGSGNTIYF.

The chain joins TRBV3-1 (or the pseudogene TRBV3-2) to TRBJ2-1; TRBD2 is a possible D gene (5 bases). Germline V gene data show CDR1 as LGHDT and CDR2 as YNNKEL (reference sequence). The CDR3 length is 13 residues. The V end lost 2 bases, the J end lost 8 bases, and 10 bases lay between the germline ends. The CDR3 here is CASSQIPRDEQFF. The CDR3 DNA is TGTGCCAGCAGCCAAATACCGAGGGATGAGCAGTTCTTC.

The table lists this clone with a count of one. In DNA form, the CDR3 reads TGTGCCAGCAGCTCAGGGGCGTTTAGCACAGATACGCAGTATTTT. This encodes CASSSGAFSTDTQYF. This chain links TRBV7-6 with TRBJ2-3; D is possibly TRBD1 (6 bases). V gave up 4 bases and J gave up 0 bases, with 11 bases separating them. Germline CDR1 SGHVS, CDR2 FNYEAQ. There are 15 residues in the CDR3.

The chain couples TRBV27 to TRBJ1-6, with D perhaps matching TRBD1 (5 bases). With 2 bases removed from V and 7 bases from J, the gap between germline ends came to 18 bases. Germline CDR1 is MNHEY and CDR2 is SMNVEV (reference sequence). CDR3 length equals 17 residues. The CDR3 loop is CASSLISRVVGNSPLHF. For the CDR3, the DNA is TGTGCCAGCAGTTTAATAAGCAGGGTGGTAGGGAATTCACCCCTCCACTTT.

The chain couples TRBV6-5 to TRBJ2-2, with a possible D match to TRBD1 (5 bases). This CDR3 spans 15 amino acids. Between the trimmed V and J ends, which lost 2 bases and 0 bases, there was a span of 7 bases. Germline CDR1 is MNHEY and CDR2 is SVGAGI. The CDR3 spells CASSYGAANTGELFF. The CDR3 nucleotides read TGTGCCAGCAGTTACGGGGCGGCGAACACCGGGGAGCTGTTTTTT.

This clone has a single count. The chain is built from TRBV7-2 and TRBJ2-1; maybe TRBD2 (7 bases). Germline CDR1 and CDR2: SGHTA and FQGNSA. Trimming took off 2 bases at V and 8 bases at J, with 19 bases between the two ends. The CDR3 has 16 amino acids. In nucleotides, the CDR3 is TGTGCCAGCAGCTTAATATTGGGGGGGCGTCGGTATGAGCAGTTCTTC. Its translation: CASSLILGGRRYEQFF.

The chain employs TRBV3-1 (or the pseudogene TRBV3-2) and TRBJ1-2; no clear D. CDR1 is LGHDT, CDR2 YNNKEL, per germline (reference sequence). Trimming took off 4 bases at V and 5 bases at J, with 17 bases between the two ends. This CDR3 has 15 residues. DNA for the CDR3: TGTGCCAGCAGCCCTCGAGGGAACCCCTCTTATGGCTACACCTTC. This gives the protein CASSPRGNPSYGYTF.

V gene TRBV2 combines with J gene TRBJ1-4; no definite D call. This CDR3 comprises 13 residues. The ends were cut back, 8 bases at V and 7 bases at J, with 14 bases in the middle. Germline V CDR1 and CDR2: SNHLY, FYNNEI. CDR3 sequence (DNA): TGTGCCAGCGAGGGATCAGTCGCTGAAAAACTGTTTTTT. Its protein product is CASEGSVAEKLFF.

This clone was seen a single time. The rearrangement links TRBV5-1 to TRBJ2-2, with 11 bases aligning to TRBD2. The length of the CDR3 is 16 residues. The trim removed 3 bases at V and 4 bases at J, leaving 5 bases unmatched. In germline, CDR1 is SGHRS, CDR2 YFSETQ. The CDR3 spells CASSSGLAVPTGELFF. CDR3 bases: TGCGCCAGCAGCTCGGGACTAGCGGTCCCCACCGGGGAGCTGTTTTTT.

The CDR3 DNA follows: TGTGCCAGCAGCTCCGGAGGGGGGCTCCAAGAGACCCAGTACTTC. It codes for CASSSGGGLQETQYF. The chain is built from TRBV5-4 and TRBJ2-5; D tentatively fits TRBD1 or TRBD2 (6 bases each). V dropped 3 bases and J dropped 1 base, with 13 bases sitting between them. CDR1 and CDR2 from the germline V gene are SGHNT and YYREEE (reference sequence). This CDR3 spans 15 amino acids. The whole variable domain, remainder taken from reference TRBV5-4 and TRBJ2-5, is ETGVTQSPTHLIKTRGQQVTLRCSSQSGHNTVSWYQQALGQGPQFIFQYYREEENGRGNFPPRFSGLQFPNYSSELNVNALELDDSALYLCASSSGGGLQETQYFGPGTRLLVL.

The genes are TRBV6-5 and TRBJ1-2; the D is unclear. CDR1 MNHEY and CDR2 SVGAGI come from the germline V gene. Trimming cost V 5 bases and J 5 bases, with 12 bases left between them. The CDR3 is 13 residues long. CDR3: CASSPTVSYGYTF. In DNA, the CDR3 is TGTGCCAGCAGTCCGACGGTCTCTTATGGCTACACCTTC.

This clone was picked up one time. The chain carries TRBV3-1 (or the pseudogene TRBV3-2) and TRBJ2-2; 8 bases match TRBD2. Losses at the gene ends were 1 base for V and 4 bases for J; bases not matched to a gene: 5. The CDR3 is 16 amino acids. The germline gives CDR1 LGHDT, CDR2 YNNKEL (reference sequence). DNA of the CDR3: TGTGCCAGCAGCCAAGGGGCGGGGGGAGGCACCGGGGAGCTGTTTTTT. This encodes CASSQGAGGGTGELFF.

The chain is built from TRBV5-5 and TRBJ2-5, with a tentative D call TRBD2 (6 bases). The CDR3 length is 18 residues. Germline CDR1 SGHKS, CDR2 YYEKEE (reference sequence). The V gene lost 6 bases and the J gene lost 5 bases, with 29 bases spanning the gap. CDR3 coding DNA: TGTGCCAGCACCCCCCAGCCGGTTGTGGGGGGAGGTACGGAGACCCAGTACTTC. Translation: CASTPQPVVGGGTETQYF. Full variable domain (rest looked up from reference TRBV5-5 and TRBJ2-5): DAGVTQSPTHLIKTRGQQVTLRCSPISGHKSVSWYQQVLGQGPQFIFQYYEKEERGRGNFPDRFSARQFPNYSSELNVNALLLGDSALYLCASTPQPVVGGGTETQYFGPGTRLLVL.

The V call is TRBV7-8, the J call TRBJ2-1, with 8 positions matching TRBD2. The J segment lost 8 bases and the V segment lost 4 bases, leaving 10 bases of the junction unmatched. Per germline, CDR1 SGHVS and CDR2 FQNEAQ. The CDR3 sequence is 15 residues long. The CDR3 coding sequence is TGTGCCAGCAGCTCCAGACTAGCGATGGGCGATGAGCAGTTCTTC. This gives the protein CASSSRLAMGDEQFF. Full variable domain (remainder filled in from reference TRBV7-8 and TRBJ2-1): GAGVSQSPRYKVAKRGQDVALRCDPISGHVSLFWYQQALGQGPEFLTYFQNEAQLDKSGLPSDRFFAERPEGSVSTLKIQRTQQEDSAVYLCASSSRLAMGDEQFFGPGTRLTVL.

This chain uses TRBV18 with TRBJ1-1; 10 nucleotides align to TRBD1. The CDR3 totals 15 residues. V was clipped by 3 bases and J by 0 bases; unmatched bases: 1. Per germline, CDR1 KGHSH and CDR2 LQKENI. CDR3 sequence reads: CASSPGQGVNTEAFF. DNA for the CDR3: TGTGCCAGCTCACCCGGACAGGGGGTGAACACTGAAGCTTTCTTT.